A single sample gave rise to the 3 T cell receptor beta chains below, sequenced in a study of tumor-infiltrating lymphocytes in primary liver carcinoma. Investigators took RNA and DNA out together from 20-30 mg of unsorted bulk tissue. Using a constant-region primer together with ProtoScript II reverse transcriptase, TCR beta cDNA was made from 500 ng of total RNA. Three rounds of nested multiplex PCR with slightly modified ARM-PCR produced TCR beta libraries. The study ran its first two PCR rounds for roughly 11 cycles each, using TRBV1-TRBV30 forward primers and a C-beta reverse primer. A single record per CDR3 protein comes from TCRdb applying MiXCR to the multiplex PCR reads. The repertoire holds around 29,000 distinct CDR3 sequences, with less than 75% as singletons. The sequenced material came from liver tumor tissue from sampling region 3. The subset: tumor region T3, left-lateral pole. These receptors all come from a woman aged 30 to 39 with primary liver carcinoma and hepatitis B virus infection.

This CDR3 reads CASSSPGGYQETQYF. The CDR3 coding sequence is TGTGCCAGCAGCTCACCGGGGGGCTATCAAGAGACCCAGTACTTC. V usage is TRBV11-3 and J usage is TRBJ2-5; the D gene is possibly TRBD2 (7 bases). Looked up from germline, CDR1 is SGHNT and CDR2 is YENEEA. CDR3 length equals 15 residues. V was shortened by 4 bases and J by 2 bases, with 14 bases between the two germline ends.

There are many counts of this clonotype. The chain recombines TRBV25-1 with TRBJ1-4, with 10 bases identical to TRBD1. Germline trimming cut 4 bases from V and 8 bases from J; bases unmatched to any gene: 7. Germline V gene sequence: CDR1 MGHDK, CDR2 SYGVNS. CDR3 length equals 15 residues. CDR3 sequence (DNA): TGTGCCAGCAGTGGACCCGGGACAGGGGCCGAAAAACTGTTTTTT. It translates to CASSGPGTGAEKLFF.

At least ten counts were recorded for this clonotype. This chain uses TRBV5-4 with TRBJ2-7, with D possibly being TRBD2 (5 bases). Germline lookup yields CDR1 SGHNT and CDR2 YYREEE (reference sequence). V was trimmed by 8 bases and J by 6 bases, leaving 21 bases between them. The CDR3 consists of 14 residues. The CDR3 sequence: CARSEADWAPEQYF. The CDR3 DNA sequence: TGTGCCAGAAGCGAGGCGGACTGGGCCCCCGAGCAGTACTTC.